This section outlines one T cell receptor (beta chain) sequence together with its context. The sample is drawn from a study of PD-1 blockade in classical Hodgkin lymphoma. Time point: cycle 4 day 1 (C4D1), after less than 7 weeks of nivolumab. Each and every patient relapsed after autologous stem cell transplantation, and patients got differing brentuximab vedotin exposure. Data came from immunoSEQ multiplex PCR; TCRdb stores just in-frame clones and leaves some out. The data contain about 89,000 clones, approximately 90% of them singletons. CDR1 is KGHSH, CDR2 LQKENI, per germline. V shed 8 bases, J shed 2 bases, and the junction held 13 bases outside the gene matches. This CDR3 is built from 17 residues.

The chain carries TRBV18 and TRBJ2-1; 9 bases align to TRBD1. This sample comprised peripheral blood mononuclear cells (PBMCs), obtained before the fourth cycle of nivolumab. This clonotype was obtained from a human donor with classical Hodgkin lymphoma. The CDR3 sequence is CASASRDRVGPYNEQFF. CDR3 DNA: TGTGCCAGCGCGTCCCGGGACAGGGTTGGCCCCTACAATGAGCAGTTCTTC. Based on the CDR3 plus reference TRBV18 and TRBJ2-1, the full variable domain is NAGVMQNPRHLVRRRGQEARLRCSPMKGHSHVYWYRQLPEEGLKFMVYLQKENIIDESGMPKERFSAEFPKEGPSILRIQQVVRGDSAAYFCASASRDRVGPYNEQFFGPGTRLTVL.